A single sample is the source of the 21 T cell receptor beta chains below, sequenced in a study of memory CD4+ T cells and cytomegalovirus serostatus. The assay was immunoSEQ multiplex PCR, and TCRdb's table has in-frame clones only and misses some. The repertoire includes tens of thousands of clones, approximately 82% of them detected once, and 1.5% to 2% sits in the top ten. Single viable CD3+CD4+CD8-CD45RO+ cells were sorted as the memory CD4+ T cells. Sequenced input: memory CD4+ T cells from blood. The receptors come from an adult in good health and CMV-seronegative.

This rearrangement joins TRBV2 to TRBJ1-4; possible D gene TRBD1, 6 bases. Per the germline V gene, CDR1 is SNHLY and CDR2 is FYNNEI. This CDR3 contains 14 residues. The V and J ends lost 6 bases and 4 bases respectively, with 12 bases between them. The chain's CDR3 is CASREDSGNEKLFF. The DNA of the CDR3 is TGTGCCAGCAGAGAGGACAGTGGTAATGAAAAACTGTTTTTT.

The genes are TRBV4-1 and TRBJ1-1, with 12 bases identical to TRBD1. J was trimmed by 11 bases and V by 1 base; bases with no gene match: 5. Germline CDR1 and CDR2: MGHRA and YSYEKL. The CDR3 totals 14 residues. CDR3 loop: CASSQGDRGRWAFF. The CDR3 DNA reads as TGCGCCAGCAGCCAAGGGGACAGGGGGCGATGGGCTTTCTTT.

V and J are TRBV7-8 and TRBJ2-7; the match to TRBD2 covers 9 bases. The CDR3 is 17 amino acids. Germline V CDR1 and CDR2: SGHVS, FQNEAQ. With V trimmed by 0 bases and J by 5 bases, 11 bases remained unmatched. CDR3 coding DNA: TGTGCCAGCAGCTTAGCGTGGGTGCGGGGGGGCCTCCACGAGCAGTACTTC. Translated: CASSLAWVRGGLHEQYF.

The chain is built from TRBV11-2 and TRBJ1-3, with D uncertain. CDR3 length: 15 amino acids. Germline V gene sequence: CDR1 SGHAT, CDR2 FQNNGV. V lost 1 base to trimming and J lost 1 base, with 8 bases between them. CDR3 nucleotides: TGTGCCAGCAGCTTAGCGCCAGCATCTGGAAACACCATATATTTT. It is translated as CASSLAPASGNTIYF.

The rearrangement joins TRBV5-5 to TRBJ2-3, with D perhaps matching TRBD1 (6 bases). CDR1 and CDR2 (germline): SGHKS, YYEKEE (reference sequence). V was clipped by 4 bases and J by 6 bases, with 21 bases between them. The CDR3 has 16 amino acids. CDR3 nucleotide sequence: TGTGCCAGCAGCAAAGCCCGGGCTACGAGGGGGGATACGCAGTATTTT. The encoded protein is CASSKARATRGDTQYF.

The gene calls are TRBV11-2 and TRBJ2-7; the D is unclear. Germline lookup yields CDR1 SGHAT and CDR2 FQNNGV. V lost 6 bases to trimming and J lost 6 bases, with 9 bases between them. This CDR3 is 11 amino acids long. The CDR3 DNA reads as TGTGCCAGCAGTCAGACCTCCGAGCAGTACTTC. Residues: CASSQTSEQYF.

CDR3 region: CSVVRQGPTGELFF. CDR3 nucleotide sequence: TGCAGCGTCGTACGACAGGGACCCACCGGGGAGCTGTTTTTT. The chain is built from TRBV29-1 and TRBJ2-2, with 7 bases matching TRBD1. CDR1 and CDR2 from the germline V gene are SQVTM and ANQGSEA. V was clipped by 6 bases and J by 4 bases; unmatched bases: 8. This CDR3 contains 14 residues.

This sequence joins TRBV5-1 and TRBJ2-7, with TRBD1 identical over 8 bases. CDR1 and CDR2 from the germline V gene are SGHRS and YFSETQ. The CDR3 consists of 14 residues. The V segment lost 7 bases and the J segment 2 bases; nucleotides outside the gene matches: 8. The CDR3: CASRSGTGPYEQYF. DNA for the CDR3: TGCGCCAGCCGGTCCGGGACAGGACCCTACGAGCAGTACTTC.

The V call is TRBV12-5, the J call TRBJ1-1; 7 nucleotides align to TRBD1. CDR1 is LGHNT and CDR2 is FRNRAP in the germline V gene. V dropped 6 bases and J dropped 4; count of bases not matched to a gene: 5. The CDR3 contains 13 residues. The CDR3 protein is CASGLTGITEAFF. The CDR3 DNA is TGTGCTAGTGGGCTGACAGGGATCACTGAAGCTTTCTTT.

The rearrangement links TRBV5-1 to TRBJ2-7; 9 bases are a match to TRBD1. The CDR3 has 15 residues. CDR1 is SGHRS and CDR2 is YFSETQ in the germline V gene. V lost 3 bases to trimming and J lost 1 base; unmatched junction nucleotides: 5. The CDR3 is CASSSGTGISYEQYF. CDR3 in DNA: TGCGCCAGCAGCTCCGGGACAGGGATTTCCTACGAGCAGTACTTC.

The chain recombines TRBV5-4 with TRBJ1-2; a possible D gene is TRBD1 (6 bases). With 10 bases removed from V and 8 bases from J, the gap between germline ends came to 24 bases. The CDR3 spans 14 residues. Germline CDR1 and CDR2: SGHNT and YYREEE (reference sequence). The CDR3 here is CAGRKVGGLQGYTF. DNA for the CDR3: TGTGCCGGACGAAAGGTGGGGGGGCTCCAAGGCTACACCTTC.

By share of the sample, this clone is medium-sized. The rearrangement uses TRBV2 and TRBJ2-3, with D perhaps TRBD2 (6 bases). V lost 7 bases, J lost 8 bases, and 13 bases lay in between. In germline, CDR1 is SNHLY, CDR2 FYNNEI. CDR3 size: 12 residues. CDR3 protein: CASNPTGGTQYF. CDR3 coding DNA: TGTGCCAGCAACCCGACCGGGGGTACGCAGTATTTT.

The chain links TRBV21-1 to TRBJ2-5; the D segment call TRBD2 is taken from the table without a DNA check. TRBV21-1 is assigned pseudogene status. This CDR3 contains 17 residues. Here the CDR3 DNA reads TGTGCCAGCAGCACGCATCGACTAGCGGGGGCCCAAGAGACCCAGTACTTC. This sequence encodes CASSTHRLAGAQETQYF.

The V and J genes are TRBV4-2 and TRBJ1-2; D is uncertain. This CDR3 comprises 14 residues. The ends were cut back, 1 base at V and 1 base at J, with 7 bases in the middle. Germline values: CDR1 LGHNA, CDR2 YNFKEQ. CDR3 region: CASSQGKGNYGYTF. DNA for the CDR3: TGTGCCAGCAGCCAAGGAAAGGGTAACTATGGCTACACCTTC.

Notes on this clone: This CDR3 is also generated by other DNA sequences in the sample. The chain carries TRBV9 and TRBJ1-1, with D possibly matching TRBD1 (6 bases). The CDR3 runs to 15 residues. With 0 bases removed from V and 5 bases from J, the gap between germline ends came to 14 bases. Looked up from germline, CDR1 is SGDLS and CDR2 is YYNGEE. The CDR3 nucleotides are TGTGCCAGCAGCGTAGCCCCGGACAGAACAACTGAAGCTTTCTTT. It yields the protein CASSVAPDRTTEAFF.

The DNA for the CDR3 is TGCGCCAGCAGGGGCGAAGGGGCCGGGGAGCTGTTTTTT. This encodes CASRGEGAGELFF. V is TRBV5-1 and J is TRBJ2-2; D is possibly TRBD1 (5 bases). This CDR3 region has 13 residues. Per germline, CDR1 SGHRS and CDR2 YFSETQ. Trimming pared 5 bases from V and 6 bases from J, leaving 11 bases between.

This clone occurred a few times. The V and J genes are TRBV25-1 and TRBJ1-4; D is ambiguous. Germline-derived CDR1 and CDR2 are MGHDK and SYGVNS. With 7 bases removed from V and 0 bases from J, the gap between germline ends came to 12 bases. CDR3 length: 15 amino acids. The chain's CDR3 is CASTRSGSTNEKLFF. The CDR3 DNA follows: TGTGCCAGCACCCGAAGCGGTTCAACTAATGAAAAACTGTTTTTT.

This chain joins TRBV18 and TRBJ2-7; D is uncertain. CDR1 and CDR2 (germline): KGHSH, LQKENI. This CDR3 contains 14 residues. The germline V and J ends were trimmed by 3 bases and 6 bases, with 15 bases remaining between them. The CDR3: CASSPGVRVGEQYF. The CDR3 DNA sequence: TGTGCCAGCTCACCCGGTGTAAGGGTCGGCGAGCAGTACTTC.

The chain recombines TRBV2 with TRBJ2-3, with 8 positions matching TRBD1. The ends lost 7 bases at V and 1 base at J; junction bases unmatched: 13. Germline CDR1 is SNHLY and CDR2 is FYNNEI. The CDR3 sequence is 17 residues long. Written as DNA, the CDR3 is TGTGCCAGCAAACACCTGGATTTGGGACAGGGCACAGATACGCAGTATTTT. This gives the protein CASKHLDLGQGTDTQYF.

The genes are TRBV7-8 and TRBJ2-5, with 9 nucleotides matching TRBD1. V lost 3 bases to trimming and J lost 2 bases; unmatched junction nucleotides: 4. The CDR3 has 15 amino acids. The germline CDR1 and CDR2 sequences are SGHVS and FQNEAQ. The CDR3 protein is CASSFRDRVQETQYF. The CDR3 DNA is TGTGCCAGCAGCTTTCGGGACAGGGTTCAAGAGACCCAGTACTTC.

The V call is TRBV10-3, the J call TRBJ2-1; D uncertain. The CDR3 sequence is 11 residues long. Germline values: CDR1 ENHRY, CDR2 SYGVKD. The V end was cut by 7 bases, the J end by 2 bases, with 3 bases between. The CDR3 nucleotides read TGTGCCATCAACCCCTACAATGAGCAGTTCTTC. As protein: CAINPYNEQFF.